The rows below give T cell receptor beta chains drawn from one sample of a study of blood T cell repertoires in COVID-19. Assay used: immunoSEQ multiplex PCR; TCRdb lists only in-frame clones, some missing. This sample has roughly 150,000 clones, with about 86% found just once. The sample was peripheral blood. The receptors derive from a man between 65 and 85 years old with active or convalescent COVID-19. CDR3s include the opening cysteine and the closing phenylalanine or tryptophan. The D gene is left open where the match is weak. Clone size is stated in some rows and not others, as once, few, many or a class when expanded.

v_call	d_call	j_call	clone_size	cdr3_length	cdr3_aa	cdr3_nt
TRBV3-1/TRBV3-2	-	TRBJ2-5	few	12	CASSQDKETQYF	TGTGCCAGCAGCCAAGATAAAGAGACCCAGTACTTC
TRBV4-3	TRBD1	TRBJ1-2	-	16	CASSQGQGQPNYGYTF	TGCGCCAGCAGCCAAGGACAGGGACAGCCAAACTATGGCTACACCTTC
TRBV30	TRBD1	TRBJ2-7	-	14	CAWSAGTGGREQYF	TGTGCCTGGAGTGCCGGGACAGGGGGCCGCGAGCAGTACTTC
TRBV11-2	TRBD2	TRBJ2-3	-	16	CASSSRAGGLTDTQYF	TGTGCCAGCAGCTCCCGGGCGGGGGGCCTCACAGATACGCAGTATTTT
TRBV7-2	-	TRBJ1-5	few	16	CASSLALTSGSQPQHF	TGTGCCAGCAGCTTAGCTCTCACCTCCGGGAGTCAGCCCCAGCATTTT
TRBV4-1	-	TRBJ1-5	-	14	CASSQEGGNQPQHF	TGCGCCAGCAGCCAAGAAGGGGGCAATCAGCCCCAGCATTTT
TRBV29-1	TRBD2	TRBJ2-7	-	14	CSVELPSGGYEQYF	TGCAGCGTTGAGCTGCCTAGCGGGGGGTACGAGCAGTACTTC
TRBV19	TRBD1	TRBJ2-2	-	15	CASSAGQGAIGELFF	TGTGCCAGTAGTGCGGGACAGGGGGCGATCGGGGAGCTGTTTTTT
TRBV6-4	-	TRBJ2-2	-	14	CASSPGHYTGELFF	TGTGCCAGCAGCCCTGGACACTACACCGGGGAGCTGTTTTTT
TRBV4-2	TRBD1	TRBJ1-2	few	18	CASSQAPTGGERAYGYTF	TGTGCCAGCAGCCAAGCCCCGACAGGGGGCGAGAGGGCCTATGGCTACACCTTC
TRBV10-3	TRBD1	TRBJ1-3	-	16	CAISEFQDRAGNTIYF	TGTGCCATCAGTGAGTTCCAAGACAGGGCTGGAAACACCATATATTTT
TRBV6-5	-	TRBJ2-5	-	14	CASSYSRVSETQYF	TGTGCCAGCAGTTACTCGAGGGTGTCGGAGACCCAGTACTTC
TRBV7-2	-	TRBJ2-1	-	15	CASSFSGPSYNEQFF	TGTGCCAGCAGCTTTTCTGGGCCCTCCTACAATGAGCAGTTCTTC
TRBV6-5	TRBD1	TRBJ2-3	-	14	CASRSGTGFNTQYF	TGTGCCAGCAGATCCGGGACAGGGTTTAATACGCAGTATTTT
TRBV9	-	TRBJ2-3	-	15	CASSVGPTPTDTQYF	TGTGCCAGCAGCGTTGGGCCGACCCCCACAGATACGCAGTATTTT
TRBV2	-	TRBJ1-1	-	13	CASSEDYRTEAFF	TGTGCCAGCAGTGAAGACTACCGCACTGAAGCTTTCTTT
TRBV19	-	TRBJ1-3	few	11	CAISSGNTIYF	TGTGCCATCTCCTCTGGAAACACCATATATTTT
TRBV7-9	TRBD2	TRBJ2-7	-	15	CASSGLAGSSGEQYF	TGTGCCAGCAGCGGACTAGCGGGCTCCTCCGGAGAGCAGTACTTC
TRBV4-1	-	TRBJ1-5	-	15	CASSHGGQGTRPQHF	TGCGCCAGCAGCCATGGTGGACAAGGAACCAGGCCCCAGCATTTT
TRBV7-8	-	TRBJ1-2	-	13	CASSLGQIYGYTF	TGTGCCAGCAGCTTAGGACAGATCTATGGCTACACCTTC
TRBV18	TRBD1	TRBJ1-1	once	15	CASSPVTDRGTEAFF	TGTGCCAGCTCACCAGTAACCGACAGGGGCACTGAAGCTTTCTTT
TRBV12-3/TRBV12-4	-	TRBJ1-3	-	13	CASSFKSGNTIYF	TGTGCCAGCAGTTTTAAATCTGGAAACACCATATATTTT
TRBV19	-	TRBJ1-4	once	13	CASSSGGREKLFF	TGTGCCAGTAGTTCGGGGGGCCGGGAAAAACTGTTTTTT
TRBV7-2	TRBD2	TRBJ2-1	-	15	CASSSEAGAWNEQFF	TGTGCCAGCAGCTCTGAAGCGGGAGCGTGGAATGAGCAGTTCTTC
TRBV30	TRBD1	TRBJ1-5	once	15	CAWSQTGNGNQPQHF	TGTGCCTGGAGCCAGACAGGGAACGGCAATCAGCCCCAGCATTTT
TRBV19	TRBD1	TRBJ1-1	-	13	CASRDRGNTEAFF	TGTGCCAGTCGGGACAGGGGGAACACTGAAGCTTTCTTT
TRBV12-3/TRBV12-4	-	TRBJ2-2	-	11	CASRNTGELFF	TGTGCCAGCCGGAACACCGGGGAGCTGTTTTTT